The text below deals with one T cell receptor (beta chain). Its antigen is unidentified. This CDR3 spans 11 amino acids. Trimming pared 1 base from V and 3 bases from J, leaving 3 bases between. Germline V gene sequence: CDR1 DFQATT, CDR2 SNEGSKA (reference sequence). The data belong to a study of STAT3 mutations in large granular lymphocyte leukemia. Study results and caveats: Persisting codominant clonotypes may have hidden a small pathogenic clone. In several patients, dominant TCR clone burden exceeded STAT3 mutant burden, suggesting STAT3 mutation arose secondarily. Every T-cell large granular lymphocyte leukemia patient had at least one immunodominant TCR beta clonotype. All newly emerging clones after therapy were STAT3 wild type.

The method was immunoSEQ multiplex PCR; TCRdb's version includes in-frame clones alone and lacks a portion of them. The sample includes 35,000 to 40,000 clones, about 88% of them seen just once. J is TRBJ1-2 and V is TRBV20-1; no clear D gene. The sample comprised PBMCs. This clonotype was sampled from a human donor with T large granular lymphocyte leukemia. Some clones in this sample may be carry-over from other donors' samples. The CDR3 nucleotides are TGCAGTGCTAGAGCCTACTATGGCTACACCTTC. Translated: CSARAYYGYTF.